This entry concerns a single TCR beta chain. Its antigen is currently not known. Per-nucleotide qualities are absent, and no much larger clonotype sits a single base away. Per the germline V gene, SGHRS is the CDR1 and YFSETQ is the CDR2. A distance of 13 bases separates the germline ends of V and J, which lose 5 bases and 5 bases respectively. The CDR3 goes from the cysteine to the phenylalanine over 14 residues. The sequence is cut down to CDR3 DNA, 42 bases in frame from base 1. Libraries were prepared through 5' RACE. Sequencer: Illumina HiSeq 2500. The second PCR ran for about 6 to 12 cycles and used a J-beta primer mix along with a sample-barcoded 5' primer. A template-switch 5' adaptor carrying 12 random nucleotides introduced a unique molecular identifier onto each TCR beta cDNA molecule. Each sample yielded at least 3 million CDR3-containing paired-end reads. The Mint cDNA synthesis kit, primed by a TRBC-specific oligonucleotide, was used to synthesize first-strand cDNA from all RNA. All cDNA was treated with uracil-DNA glycosylase and then went through a first 18-cycle PCR with the universal primers M1SS and BC2_uni_R. From the authors' description of their analysis: Each sample was normalized by randomly selecting 1 million high-quality reads, each carrying a distinct molecular identifier. Instead of being binned into consensus sequences, reads that shared molecular identifiers were thrown out. CDR3 identification, clonotype clustering and error correction used MiTCR with a Q25 quality threshold and the strictest error-elimination algorithm. A nonparametric unseen species model with Euler transformation was used to estimate a lower bound on total TCR beta diversity. TCRdb reprocessed the public reads (quality trimming at Q25 with fastp, clone calling with MiXCR) and kept in-frame beta chains. Under each unique CDR3 protein, matching rows form one entry showing the most common genes and DNA. What appears here as the V and J calls and clone size reflects TCRdb's work, not the paper's. This sample comprises hundreds of thousands of distinct CDR3 sequences, under 65% of them detected only once. Roughly 14% of the sample is in the top ten clones.

The sample belongs to a study of blood T cells in healthy people across ages (dated by TCRdb to 2015 to 2017). Looking at the study overall: In model experiments, template switching captured roughly one uniquely barcoded TCR beta cDNA molecule for every two T cells. Four age groups were formed from the donors: young (average roughly 16 years), middle-aged (around 39), aged (approximately 60) and long-lived (more than 75). Age-related changes in TCR beta repertoire diversity were measured in the study by deep sequencing normalized with unique cDNA molecular identifiers. To avoid experimental bias, donors of different ages were distributed randomly across sequencing lanes. Using the same blood draw, the study looked at two additional independent replicas of 1 million unique cDNA reads for two donors, one aged 18 to 30 and the other aged 80 or older. The research as a whole found: Because the CMV infection status of the donors was unknown, age-related changes in expanded clonotypes may potentially have been confounded. Observed TCR beta diversity per million T cells fell roughly linearly with age, and a significant reduction was already apparent by age around 36. Total diversity estimates from one million sequenced T cells were considered lower bounds and underestimates. Observed TCR beta diversity correlated strongly with the percentage of naive T cells measured by flow cytometry. Compared with the aged group, more naive CD4+ T cells, fewer expanded clones and increased TCR diversity were shown by the long-lived group, suggesting age selection. Conclusive comparison of naive and antigen-experienced compartments was prevented by the profiling of bulk unsorted PBMCs.

The approximately 39 donors, aged roughly 6 to 95 years, were systemically healthy Caucasian individuals from Russia. Around 9.7 milliliters of peripheral blood were collected from each donor into EDTA-treated Vacutainer tubes. Ficoll-Paque density-gradient centrifugation was used to isolate PBMCs, with at least 7 million obtained per sample. Total RNA, at least 6 micrograms per sample, was extracted from PBMCs with Trizol reagent. Naive CD45RAhigh/CD27high T cell percentages were measured by flow cytometry on a PBMC aliquot from every donor. The clonotype was recovered from a woman older than 75 in good health. Here the chain combines TRBV5-1 and TRBJ2-2, and possibly TRBD1, on 6 matching bases. The material sequenced was blood. The CDR3 protein is CASRGDGQTGELFF. The nucleotide sequence is TGCGCCAGCAGAGGGGACGGACAGACCGGGGAGCTGTTTTTT.